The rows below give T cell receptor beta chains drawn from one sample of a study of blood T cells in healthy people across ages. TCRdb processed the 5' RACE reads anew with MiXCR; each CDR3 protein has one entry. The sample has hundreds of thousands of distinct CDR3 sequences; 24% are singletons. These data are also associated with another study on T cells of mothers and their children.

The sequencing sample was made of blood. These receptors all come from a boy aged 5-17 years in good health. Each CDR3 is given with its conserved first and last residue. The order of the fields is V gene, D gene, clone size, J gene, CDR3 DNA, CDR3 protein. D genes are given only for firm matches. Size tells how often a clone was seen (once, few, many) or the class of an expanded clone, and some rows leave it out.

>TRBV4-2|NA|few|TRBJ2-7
TGTGCCAGCAGCCAACCGGGACCCCAAGAAAAGCAGTACTTC
CASSQPGPQEKQYF
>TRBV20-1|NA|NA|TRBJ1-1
TGCAGTGCTAGAGACGGACAGTCGGCTTTCTTT
CSARDGQSAFF
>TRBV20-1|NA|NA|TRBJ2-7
TGCAGTGCCTACTACGAGCAGTACTTC
CSAYYEQYF
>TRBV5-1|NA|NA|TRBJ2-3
TGCGTCAGCAGCGTCGATGGGACGACGAGCACAGATACGCAGTATTTT
CVSSVDGTTSTDTQYF
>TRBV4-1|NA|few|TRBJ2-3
TGCGCCAGCAGCCGTCCGGGCCGCACAGATACGCAGTATTTT
CASSRPGRTDTQYF
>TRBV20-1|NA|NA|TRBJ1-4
TGCAGTGCCACAGACCTGACGAGGTTTGAAAAACTGTTTTTT
CSATDLTRFEKLFF
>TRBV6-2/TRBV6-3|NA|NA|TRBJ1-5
TGTGCCAGCAGTTACACGGGCCTTAAACTCAATCAGCCCCAGCATTTT
CASSYTGLKLNQPQHF
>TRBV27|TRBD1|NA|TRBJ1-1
TGTGCCAGCAGTTTTGGCAGGGGGATGAACACTGAAGCTTTCTTT
CASSFGRGMNTEAFF
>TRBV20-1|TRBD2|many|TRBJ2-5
TGCAGTGCTAGAGATACAGCGGGAAGTGGGACCCAGTACTTC
CSARDTAGSGTQYF
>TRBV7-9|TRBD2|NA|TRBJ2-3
TGTGCCAGCAGCGCGACTAGCGGGGAAGCAGATACGCAGTATTTT
CASSATSGEADTQYF
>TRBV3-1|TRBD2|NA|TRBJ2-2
TGTGCCAGCAGTCTAATACTAGCGGGGGGCACCGGGGAGCTGTTTTTT
CASSLILAGGTGELFF
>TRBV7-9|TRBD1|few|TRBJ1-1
TGTGCCAGCAGCCCCCAGGGGGTTCACCCTGTCTTGAACACTGAAGCTTTCTTT
CASSPQGVHPVLNTEAFF
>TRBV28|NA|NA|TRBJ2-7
TGTGCCAGCAGGATGGGTCTCGCTTGGAACGAGCAGTACTTC
CASRMGLAWNEQYF
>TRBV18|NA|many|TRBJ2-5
TGTGCCAGCTCACCACCCATTAGCGGCCTAGGGAAAGAGACCCAGTACTTC
CASSPPISGLGKETQYF
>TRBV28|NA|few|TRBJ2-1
TGTGCCAGCAGTCCTAGCCGGGGCAAGCAGTTCTTC
CASSPSRGKQFF
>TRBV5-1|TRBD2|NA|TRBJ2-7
TGCGCCAGCAGCCCCGGACTAGCGGGGGGGATTTACGAGCAGTACTTC
CASSPGLAGGIYEQYF
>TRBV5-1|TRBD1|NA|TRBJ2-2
TGCGCCAGCAGCGCCGGGACAGGGGACACCGAGGAGCTGTTTTTT
CASSAGTGDTEELFF
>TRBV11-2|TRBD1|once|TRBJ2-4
TGTGCCAGCAGCTTAGTAGGAGACAGGGCCCAGTACTTC
CASSLVGDRAQYF
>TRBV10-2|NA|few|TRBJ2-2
TGCGCCAGCAGTGAGCCCGGGGGGAACACCGGGGAGCTGTTTTTT
CASSEPGGNTGELFF
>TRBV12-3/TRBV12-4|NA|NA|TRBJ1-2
TGTGCCAGCAGCGAAATCACAGGGTTCGAGACTTACAGCTATGGCTACACCTTC
CASSEITGFETYSYGYTF
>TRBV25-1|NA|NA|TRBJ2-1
TGTGCCTGCAACGACGGACACAATGAGCAGTTCTTC
CACNDGHNEQFF
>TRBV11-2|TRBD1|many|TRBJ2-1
TGTGCCAGCAGCTTAGATCCGGCGACAGGGACCAATGAGCAGTTCTTC
CASSLDPATGTNEQFF
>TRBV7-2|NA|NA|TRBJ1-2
TGTGCCGGGATAGCTGATAACTATGGCTACACCTTC
CAGIADNYGYTF
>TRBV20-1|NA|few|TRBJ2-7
TGCAGTGCACACTGGGCCCCTTACGAGCAGTACTTC
CSAHWAPYEQYF
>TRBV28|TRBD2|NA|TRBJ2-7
TGTGCCAGCAGTTTAGGGACTAGCGGATCCTCCTACGAGCAGTACTTC
CASSLGTSGSSYEQYF
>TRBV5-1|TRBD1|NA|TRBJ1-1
TGCGCCAGCAGCTTGGGAGGACAGGGGTCGACGAACACCGAAGCTTTCTTT
CASSLGGQGSTNTEAFF
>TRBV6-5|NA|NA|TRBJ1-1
TGTGCCAGCAGTTTTAGACAGCTAAACACTGAAGCTTTCTTT
CASSFRQLNTEAFF
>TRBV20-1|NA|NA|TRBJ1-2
TGCAGTGCTAGAGAGGGGCAGGCCAATAACTATGGCTACACCTTC
CSAREGQANNYGYTF
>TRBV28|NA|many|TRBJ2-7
TGTGCCAGCAGTTACGGGAGTGTTTACGAGCAGTACTTC
CASSYGSVYEQYF
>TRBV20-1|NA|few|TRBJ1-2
TGCAGTGCTACGACACCGTTGGGGACCTATGGCTACACCTTC
CSATTPLGTYGYTF
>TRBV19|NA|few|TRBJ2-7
TGTGCCAGTAGTATCGCGGGAAACGAGCAGTACTTC
CASSIAGNEQYF
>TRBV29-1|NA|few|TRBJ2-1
TGCAGCGGGAGGGGAAACAATGAGCAGTTCTTC
CSGRGNNEQFF
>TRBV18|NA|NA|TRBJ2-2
TGTGCCAGCTCGACGACAGCCTCGAACACCGGGGAGCTGTTTTTT
CASSTTASNTGELFF
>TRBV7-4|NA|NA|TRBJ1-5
TGTGCCAGCAGCTTAGCGCGAGGAGTAGGGATTTATAGCAATCAGCCCCAGCATTTT
CASSLARGVGIYSNQPQHF
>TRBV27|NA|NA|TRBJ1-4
TGTGCCAGCAGTTTATATTCCAAGGAAAAACTGTTTTTT
CASSLYSKEKLFF
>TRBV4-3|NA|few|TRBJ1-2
TGCGCCAGCAGCCAAGAAGGCAGGGTTCACGGCTACACCTTC
CASSQEGRVHGYTF
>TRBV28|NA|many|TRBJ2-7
TGTGCCAGCAGTCACCCGGTAGGGGATACCTACGAGCAGTACTTC
CASSHPVGDTYEQYF
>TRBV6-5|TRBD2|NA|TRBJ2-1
TGTGCCAGCAGTCCGACTAGCGGGAGCCACAATGAGCAGTTCTTC
CASSPTSGSHNEQFF
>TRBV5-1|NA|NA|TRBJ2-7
TGCGCCAGCAGCTTGTCAGATCTCGGGGCCTACGAGCAGTACTTC
CASSLSDLGAYEQYF
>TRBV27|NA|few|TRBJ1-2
TGTGCCAGCAGCTCATTTAACTATGGCTACACCTTC
CASSSFNYGYTF
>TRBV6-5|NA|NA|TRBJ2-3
TGTGCCAGCAGCCGACAGGTTTATAGCACAGATACGCAGTATTTT
CASSRQVYSTDTQYF
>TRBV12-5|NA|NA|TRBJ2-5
TGTGCTAGTGGTACGGGGGTACGACAGGAGACCCAGTACTTC
CASGTGVRQETQYF
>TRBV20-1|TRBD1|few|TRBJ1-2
TGCAGTGCTAGAGCTCCCGAGACAGGGGATTTTAACTATGGCTACACCTTC
CSARAPETGDFNYGYTF
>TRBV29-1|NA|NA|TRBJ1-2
TGCAGCGTTGAGGAGGAGGGGACTAACTATGGCTACACCTTC
CSVEEEGTNYGYTF
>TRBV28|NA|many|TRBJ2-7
TGTGCCAGCAGTTTAGCAAATTTTTTATCAGTGTACGAGCAGTACTTC
CASSLANFLSVYEQYF
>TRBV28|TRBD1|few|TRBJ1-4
TGTGCCAGCACCCCGGGACAGGGAGGAAAACTGTTTTTT
CASTPGQGGKLFF
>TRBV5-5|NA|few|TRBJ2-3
TGTGCCAGCAGCTTCTGGGGCGGCACAGATACGCAGTATTTT
CASSFWGGTDTQYF
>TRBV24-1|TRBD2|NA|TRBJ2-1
TGTGCCACCAGTGATCTGGGACTAGCGGGAGGGCCGAATGAGCAGTTCTTC
CATSDLGLAGGPNEQFF
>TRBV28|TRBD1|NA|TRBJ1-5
TGTGCCAGCATCGGCCTAGGGACAGGGACAGGGATTCCCTCCCTCCATCAGCCCCAGCATTTT
CASIGLGTGTGIPSLHQPQHF
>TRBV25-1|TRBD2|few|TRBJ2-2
TGTGCCAGCAGCGAGACTAGCGAGAACACCGGGGAGCTGTTTTTT
CASSETSENTGELFF
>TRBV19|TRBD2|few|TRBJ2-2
TGTGCCAGTAGTATCTTGCGGGAGGGCACCGGGGAGCTGTTTTTT
CASSILREGTGELFF
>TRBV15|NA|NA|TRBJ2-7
TGTGCCACCAGCAGAGATTCTAAGGGCTCCTACGAGCAGTACTTC
CATSRDSKGSYEQYF
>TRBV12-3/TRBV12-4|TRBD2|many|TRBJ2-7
TGTGCCAGCAGTTTAATCCTAGCGGGAAGCGAGCAGTACTTC
CASSLILAGSEQYF
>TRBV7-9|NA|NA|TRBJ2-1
TGTGCCAGCAGCTTAGCAGACCGATACAATGAGCAGTTCTTC
CASSLADRYNEQFF
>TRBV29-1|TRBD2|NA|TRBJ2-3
TGCAGCGTTGAAGACGGCGGGGGGCCCACAGATACGCAGTATTTT
CSVEDGGGPTDTQYF
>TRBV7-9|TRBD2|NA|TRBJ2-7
TGTGCCAGCAGCGATGGCGGGGGGCCGGTCTCCTACGAGCAGTACTTC
CASSDGGGPVSYEQYF
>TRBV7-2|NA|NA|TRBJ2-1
TGTGCCAGCAGCTTAGCGGGAACAGCAAACCTCTACAATGAGCAGTTCTTC
CASSLAGTANLYNEQFF